This TCR beta chain originates from a study of OX40 agonist ivuxolimab in advanced cancers. Study summary: The mean age was 60 years, ranging from roughly 23 to 79, with less than 90% of participants male. Findings of the study overall: Near-lowest levels of clonal expansion characterized partial responders at 0.1-3.0 mg/kg.

Notes on this clone: Antigen unknown.

TCRdb's copy holds only in-frame clones and misses some; the assay was immunoSEQ multiplex PCR. The sample contains about 46,000 clones, 90% to 95% of which appear only once. Germline CDR1 reads SGDLS; CDR2 reads YYNGEE. V lost 0 bases and J lost 6, with 23 bases in between. CDR3 length: 18 amino acids. The sequences come from CD4+ or CD8+ T cells sorted from blood, collected in a trial of the OX40 agonist ivuxolimab. The origin of this receptor is an adult with an advanced solid tumor such as melanoma, head and neck, liver or kidney cancer. V and J are TRBV9 and TRBJ2-3, with unresolved D. The CDR3 is CASSVVTLMRRRLDTQYF. The CDR3 DNA is TGTGCCAGCAGCGTAGTGACCCTTATGCGCAGGAGACTGGATACGCAGTATTTT.